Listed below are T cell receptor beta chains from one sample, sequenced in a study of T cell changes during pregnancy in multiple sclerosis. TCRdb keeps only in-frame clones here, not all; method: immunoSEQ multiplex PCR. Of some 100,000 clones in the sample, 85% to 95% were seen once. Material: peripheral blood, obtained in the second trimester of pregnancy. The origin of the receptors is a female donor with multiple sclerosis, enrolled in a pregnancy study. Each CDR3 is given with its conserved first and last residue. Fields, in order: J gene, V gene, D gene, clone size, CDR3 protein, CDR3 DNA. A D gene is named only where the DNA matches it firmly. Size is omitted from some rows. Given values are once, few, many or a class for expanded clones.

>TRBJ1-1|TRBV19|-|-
CASSIYRGNEAFF
TGTGCCAGTAGTATATACCGGGGGAATGAAGCTTTCTTT
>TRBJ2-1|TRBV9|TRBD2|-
CASSVGGGSSYNEQFF
TGTGCCAGCAGCGTAGGGGGCGGGAGCTCCTACAATGAGCAGTTCTTC
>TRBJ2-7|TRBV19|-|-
CASSPRSRSYEQYF
TGTGCCAGTAGCCCTAGAAGTAGGTCCTACGAGCAGTACTTC
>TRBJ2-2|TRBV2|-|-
CASRKEVRNTGELFF
TGTGCCAGCAGAAAGGAGGTCAGGAACACCGGGGAGCTGTTTTTT
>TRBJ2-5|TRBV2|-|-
CASREGPLRETQYF
TGTGCCAGCAGGGAGGGACCCTTGAGGGAGACCCAGTACTTC
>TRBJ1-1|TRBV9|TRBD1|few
CASSSLAGQPFF
TGTGCCAGCAGCTCATTGGCGGGACAGCCATTCTTT
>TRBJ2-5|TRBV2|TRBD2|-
CASREGRAGGTKTQYF
TGTGCCAGCAGAGAAGGAAGGGCGGGGGGTACGAAGACCCAGTACTTC
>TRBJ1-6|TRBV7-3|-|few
CASSLGRGDSPLHF
TGTGCCAGCAGCTTGGGCAGGGGTGATTCACCCCTCCACTTT
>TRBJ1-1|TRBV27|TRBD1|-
CASSSHRTGVDTEAFF
TGTGCCAGCAGTTCCCACCGGACAGGGGTGGACACTGAAGCTTTCTTT
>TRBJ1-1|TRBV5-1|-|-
CASSPSTLDTEAFF
TGCGCCAGCAGCCCCTCGACGCTAGACACTGAAGCTTTCTTT
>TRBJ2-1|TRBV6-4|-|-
CASSDGGGRSYNEQFF
TGTGCCAGCAGTGATGGCGGGGGCCGCTCCTACAATGAGCAGTTCTTC
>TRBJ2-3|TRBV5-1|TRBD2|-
CASSLEGRLAGATDTQYF
TGCGCCAGCAGCTTGGAGGGTCGACTAGCGGGAGCCACAGATACGCAGTATTTT
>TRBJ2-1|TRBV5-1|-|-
CASSDARLVGEQFF
TGCGCCAGCAGCGACGCCAGACTAGTTGGTGAGCAGTTCTTC
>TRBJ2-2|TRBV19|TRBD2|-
CASSTRGGRNTGELFF
TGTGCCAGTAGCACGAGGGGCGGGAGAAACACCGGGGAGCTGTTTTTT
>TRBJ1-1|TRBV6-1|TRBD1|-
CASSVDRGLMYTEAFF
TGTGCCAGCAGTGTGGACAGGGGGTTGATGTACACTGAAGCTTTCTTT
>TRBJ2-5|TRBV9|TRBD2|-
CASSVVSRGVRETQYF
TGTGCCAGCAGCGTAGTGTCGCGGGGGGTCCGCGAGACCCAGTACTTC
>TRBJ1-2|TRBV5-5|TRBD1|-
CASSARQGQDGTF
TGTGCCAGCAGCGCCCGACAGGGTCAGGACGGCACCTTC
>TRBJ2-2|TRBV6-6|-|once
CASSYSTGVGELFF
TGTGCCAGCAGTTACTCGACGGGAGTCGGGGAGCTGTTTTTT
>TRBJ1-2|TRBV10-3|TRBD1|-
CAMGDSNYGYTF
TGTGCCATGGGGGACAGTAACTATGGCTACACCTTC
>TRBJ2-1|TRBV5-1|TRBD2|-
CASSILPAGPSYNEQFF
TGCGCCAGCAGCATTCTGCCAGCGGGGCCCTCCTACAATGAGCAGTTCTTC
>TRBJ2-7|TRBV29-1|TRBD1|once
CSGPGQSYEQYF
TGCAGCGGCCCGGGACAGTCCTACGAGCAGTACTTC
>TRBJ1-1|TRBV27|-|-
CASSSRGGGNTEAFF
TGTGCCAGCAGTTCCCGGGGAGGCGGGAACACTGAAGCTTTCTTT
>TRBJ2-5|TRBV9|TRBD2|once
CASSIGLAGGETQYF
TGTGCCAGCAGCATAGGACTAGCGGGGGGGGAGACCCAGTACTTC
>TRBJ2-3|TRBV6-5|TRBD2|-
CASTLRAAGEGPQYF
TGTGCCAGCACACTACGGGCAGCGGGAGAGGGTCCGCAGTATTTT
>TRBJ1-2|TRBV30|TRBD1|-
CACSKGADYGYTF
TGTGCCTGTTCAAAGGGGGCAGACTATGGCTACACCTTC
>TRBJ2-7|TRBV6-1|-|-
CASTLGAGIEQYF
TGTGCCAGCACCCTGGGGGCAGGGATCGAGCAGTACTTC
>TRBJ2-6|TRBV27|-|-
CASSLSPPRGAGANVLTF
TGTGCCAGCAGTTTATCACCGCCCAGGGGTGCTGGGGCCAACGTCCTGACTTTC
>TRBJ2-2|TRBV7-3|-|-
CASSADRRDGELFF
TGTGCCAGCAGCGCGGACCGGCGGGACGGGGAGCTGTTTTTT
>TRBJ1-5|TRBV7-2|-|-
CASSFGSNQPQHF
TGTGCCAGCAGCTTTGGCAGCAATCAGCCCCAGCATTTT
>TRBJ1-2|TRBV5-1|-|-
CASRVQASNYGYTF
TGCGCCAGCAGGGTCCAGGCCTCCAACTATGGCTACACCTTC
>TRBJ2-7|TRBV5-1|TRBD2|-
CASSSTSLAGAPYEQYF
TGCGCCAGCAGCTCCACCTCTTTAGCGGGAGCTCCCTACGAGCAGTACTTC
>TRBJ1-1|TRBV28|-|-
CASSPAPGYTEAFF
TGTGCCAGCAGTCCGGCCCCGGGTTACACTGAAGCTTTCTTT
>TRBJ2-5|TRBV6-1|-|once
CASSEAPRGSEETQYF
TGTGCCAGCAGTGAAGCGCCCCGGGGGTCGGAAGAGACCCAGTACTTC
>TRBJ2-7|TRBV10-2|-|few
CASQGHYEQYF
TGCGCCAGCCAGGGTCACTACGAGCAGTACTTC
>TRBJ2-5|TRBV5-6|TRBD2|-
CASSFGNGGVEETQYF
TGTGCCAGCAGCTTCGGGAATGGGGGGGTTGAGGAGACCCAGTACTTC
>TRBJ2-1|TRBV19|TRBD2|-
CASSPLAGGYNEQFF
TGTGCCAGCTCCCCACTAGCGGGAGGGTACAATGAGCAGTTCTTC
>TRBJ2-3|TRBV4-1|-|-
CASSPKTSGLQRDTQYF
TGCGCCAGCAGCCCCAAGACGAGCGGACTACAACGGGATACGCAGTATTTT
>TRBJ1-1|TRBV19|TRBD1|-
CASSPRTGGIVGGTEAFF
TGTGCCAGTAGTCCGCGGACAGGTGGGATAGTAGGAGGCACTGAAGCTTTCTTT
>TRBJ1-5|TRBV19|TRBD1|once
CASSSYRGPGNQPQHF
TGTGCCAGTAGTAGTTACAGGGGACCAGGCAATCAGCCCCAGCATTTT
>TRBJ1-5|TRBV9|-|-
CASSPLAGRDQPQHF
TGTGCCAGCAGCCCCCTGGCAGGGAGGGATCAGCCCCAGCATTTT
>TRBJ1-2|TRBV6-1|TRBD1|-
CASRWTGIYGYTF
TGTGCCAGCAGATGGACAGGGATTTATGGCTACACCTTC
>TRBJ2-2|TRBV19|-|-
CASHAPGGGELFF
TGTGCCAGCCATGCACCCGGGGGCGGGGAGCTGTTTTTT
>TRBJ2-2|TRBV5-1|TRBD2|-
CASNPPGGTGELFF
TGCGCCAGCAATCCCCCGGGAGGAACCGGGGAGCTGTTTTTT